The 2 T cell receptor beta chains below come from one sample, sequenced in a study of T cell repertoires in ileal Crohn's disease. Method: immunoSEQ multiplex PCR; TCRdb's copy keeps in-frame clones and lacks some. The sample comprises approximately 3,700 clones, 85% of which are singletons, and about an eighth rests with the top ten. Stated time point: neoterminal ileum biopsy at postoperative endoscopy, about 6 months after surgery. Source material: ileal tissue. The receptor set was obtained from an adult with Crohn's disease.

The CDR3 coding sequence is TGTGCCAGCAGCCACAGGGGGGTAGAGACCCAGTACTTC. Translated, it gives CASSHRGVETQYF. The chain is built from TRBV7-9 and TRBJ2-5, with 8 bases fitting TRBD1. The V segment lost 5 bases and the J segment 4 bases; nucleotides outside the gene matches: 3. Germline V CDR1 and CDR2: SEHNR, FQNEAQ (reference sequence). The CDR3 is 13 amino acids.

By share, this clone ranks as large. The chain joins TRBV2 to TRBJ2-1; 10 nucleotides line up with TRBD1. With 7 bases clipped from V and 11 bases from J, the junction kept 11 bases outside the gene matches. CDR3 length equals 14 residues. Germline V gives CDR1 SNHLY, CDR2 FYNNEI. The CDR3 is CASNVNPGQGQQFF. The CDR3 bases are TGTGCCAGCAATGTAAATCCGGGACAGGGGCAGCAGTTCTTC.